The clone carrying this TCR beta chain was seen many times. The sample originates from a study of T cells in Graves' hyperthyroidism and ophthalmopathy. Amplified TCR beta CDR3 regions derived from RNA transcripts. When the TCR CDR3 underwent first-round RT-PCR, the HTBI primer set was used. TCRdb reanalysed the multiplex PCR reads using MiXCR and keeps one entry per CDR3 protein. The sample yields about 260,000 distinct CDR3 sequences, about a sixth seen once. Germline V CDR1 and CDR2: ENHRY, SYGVKD. Between the trimmed V and J ends, which lost 11 bases and 2 bases, there was a span of 18 bases. The CDR3 extends over 14 amino acids.

V and J are TRBV10-3 and TRBJ1-1; possible D gene TRBD1, 6 bases. The origin of this receptor is a young woman with Graves' ophthalmopathy. Sequencing input: blood. The CDR3 region has the DNA TGTGCCGTAGGGGGGCTTGGGCCAAACACTGAAGCTTTCTTT. The encoded protein is CAVGGLGPNTEAFF.